The clone carrying this T cell receptor (beta chain) has more than one count but fewer than ten. The antigen remains unidentified. TCRdb re-derived calls from the 5' RACE reads in MiXCR, one entry per CDR3 protein. Of about 80,000 distinct CDR3 sequences in the sample, roughly 12% were seen once. This sample is drawn from a study of early T cells in non-severe SARS-CoV-2 infection. Whole-study results and caveats: Private and CD4 specificities were missed by VDJdb matching, which favored anti-spike CD8 responses.

The clonotype originates from an adult who was a healthcare worker with PCR-confirmed SARS-CoV-2 infection or an uninfected control (not recorded which). Sequenced input: whole blood.

In DNA, the CDR3 is TGTGCCAGCAGAAACACAGGGGGGGCGTTGGAGACCCAGTACTTC. This encodes CASRNTGGALETQYF. V gene TRBV6-2 or TRBV6-3 combines with J gene TRBJ2-5, with D possibly being TRBD1 (8 bases). CDR3 length: 15 residues. V lost 6 bases and J 5 bases, leaving 19 bases between the germline ends. The germline V gene encodes CDR1 MNHEY and CDR2 SVGEGT.